This T cell receptor (beta chain) appears in the sequencing data of a study of blood T cell repertoires in COVID-19. Overall study: Samples of COVID-19 (acute and convalescent) were obtained from the United States, Italy and Spain.

Authors' processing steps: Amplified reference gene primers provided the basis for estimating nucleated cell counts. Using immunoSEQ multiplex PCR, the repertoire was profiled, and TCRdb retains in-frame clones only, with some absent. D and trimming come from the DNA, and the V and J calls and clone size come from that table. The repertoire holds roughly 340,000 clones, with 75% to 90% as singletons. CDR3 length equals 13 residues. Trimming took 0 bases from V and 6 from J, leaving 7 bases between them. Germline CDR1 reads SGHRS; CDR2 reads YFSETQ. The sequence derives from a woman between 50 and 59 years old with COVID-19, enrolled during active disease. The rearrangement links TRBV5-1 to TRBJ1-5, with unresolved D. The sequenced sample consisted of peripheral blood. Here the CDR3 DNA reads TGCGCCAGCAGCTTGGCCCCTTCTCAGCCCCAGCATTTT. Its translation is CASSLAPSQPQHF. The variable domain in full, with the rest retrieved from reference TRBV5-1 and TRBJ1-5, is KAGVTQTPRYLIKTRGQQVTLSCSPISGHRSVSWYQQTPGQGLQFLFEYFSETQRNKGNFPGRFSGRQFSNSRSEMNVSTLELGDSALYLCASSLAPSQPQHFGDGTRLSIL.